Each of the 7 T cell receptor beta chains below was sequenced from the same sample in a study of CD8 T cells in ankylosing spondylitis. TCRdb called the 5' RACE reads again in MiXCR, with one record for every CDR3 protein. The top ten clones hold less than 7.5% of a sample with under 250,000 distinct CDR3 sequences, about 11% of them seen once. Sequencing input: blood, either unsorted or a sorted T cell fraction (not recorded which). These receptors originate from a male donor with ankylosing spondylitis or in good health (not recorded which).

This clonotype occurred a few times. The genes are TRBV7-9 and TRBJ2-5; D is perhaps TRBD2 (6 bases). The germline gives CDR1 SEHNR, CDR2 FQNEAQ (reference sequence). Trimming took off 5 bases at V and 4 bases at J, with 11 bases between the two ends. CDR3 length: 13 amino acids. The CDR3 protein is CASSHRDSETQYF. CDR3 sequence (DNA): TGTGCCAGCAGCCACCGGGACTCAGAGACCCAGTACTTC.

This clonotype was seen only a few times. The chain joins TRBV3-1 to TRBJ2-1; D gene ambiguous. The CDR3 extends over 15 amino acids. Trimming took 1 base from V and 3 from J, leaving 10 bases between them. From germline, CDR1 is LGHDT and CDR2 YNNKEL (reference sequence). Here the CDR3 reads CASSQVGASYNEQFF. The CDR3 DNA reads as TGTGCCAGCAGCCAAGTTGGCGCCAGCTACAATGAGCAGTTCTTC.

This clonotype turned up a few times. This rearrangement joins TRBV7-8 to TRBJ2-1; TRBD1 is a possible D gene (5 bases). CDR3 length: 16 residues. Germline CDR1 and CDR2: SGHVS and FQNEAQ. Trimming left V 3 bases short and J 0 bases short, with 12 bases between. The CDR3 nucleotides are TGTGCCAGCAGCTTCCTGGGGCTAAGCTCCTACAATGAGCAGTTCTTC. This sequence encodes CASSFLGLSSYNEQFF.

This clonotype was seen only a few times. V is TRBV29-1 and J is TRBJ2-5, with TRBD2 matching over 8 bases. Trimming removed 3 bases from V and 2 bases from J; junction bases left unmatched: 8. The CDR3 covers 15 residues. Germline CDR1 and CDR2: SQVTM and ANQGSEA. CDR3 nucleotides: TGCAGCGTTGATGGGCTTGTAGCGGGGCAAGAGACCCAGTACTTC. Amino acids: CSVDGLVAGQETQYF.

The rearrangement uses TRBV3-1 and TRBJ2-1; weak D call: TRBD2 (6 bases). This CDR3 is built from 14 residues. Trimming took 1 base from V and 9 from J, leaving 13 bases between them. Germline assignment: CDR1 LGHDT and CDR2 YNNKEL (reference sequence). The CDR3 DNA follows: TGTGCCAGCAGCCAAGCCGGAGCGGGTAGTGAGCAGTTCTTC. Protein product: CASSQAGAGSEQFF.

This clonotype was recorded many times. This rearrangement joins TRBV6-5 to TRBJ2-1, with D perhaps given as TRBD1 or TRBD2 (5 bases each). Germline values: CDR1 MNHEY, CDR2 SVGAGI. The CDR3 extends over 15 amino acids. The V end was cut by 0 bases, the J end by 5 bases, with 11 bases between. CDR3 in DNA: TGTGCCAGCAGTTACTCGATGGGACGCGACAATGAGCAGTTCTTC. Translated, it gives CASSYSMGRDNEQFF.

This clonotype was seen repeatedly, ten times or more. The chain employs TRBV7-9 and TRBJ2-7; D is perhaps TRBD1 or TRBD2 (5 bases each). The germline V gene encodes CDR1 SEHNR and CDR2 FQNEAQ (reference sequence). With 2 bases removed from V and 4 bases from J, the gap between germline ends came to 15 bases. This CDR3 has 15 residues. In nucleotides, the CDR3 is TGTGCCAGCAGCTTATCTTCGGGACGGCTGTACGAGCAGTACTTC. Residues: CASSLSSGRLYEQYF. Full variable domain (outside the CDR3, taken from reference TRBV7-9 and TRBJ2-7): DTGVSQNPRHKITKRGQNVTFRCDPISEHNRLYWYRQTLGQGPEFLTYFQNEAQLEKSRLLSDRFSAERPKGSFSTLEIQRTEQGDSAMYLCASSLSSGRLYEQYFGPGTRLTVT.